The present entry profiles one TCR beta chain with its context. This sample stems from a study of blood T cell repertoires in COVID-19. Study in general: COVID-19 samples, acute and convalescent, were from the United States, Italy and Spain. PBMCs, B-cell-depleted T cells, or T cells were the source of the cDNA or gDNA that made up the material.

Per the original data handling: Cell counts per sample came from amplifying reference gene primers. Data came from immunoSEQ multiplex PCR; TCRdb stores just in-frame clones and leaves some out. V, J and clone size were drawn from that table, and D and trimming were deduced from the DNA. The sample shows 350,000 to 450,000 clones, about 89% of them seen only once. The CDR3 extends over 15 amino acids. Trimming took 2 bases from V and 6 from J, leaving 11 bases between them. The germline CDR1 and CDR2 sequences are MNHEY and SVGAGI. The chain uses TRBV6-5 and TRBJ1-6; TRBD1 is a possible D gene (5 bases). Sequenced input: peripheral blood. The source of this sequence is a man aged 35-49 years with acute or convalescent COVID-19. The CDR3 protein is CASSYDSQGNSPLHF. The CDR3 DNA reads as TGTGCCAGCAGTTACGACAGTCAGGGTAATTCACCCCTCCACTTT.